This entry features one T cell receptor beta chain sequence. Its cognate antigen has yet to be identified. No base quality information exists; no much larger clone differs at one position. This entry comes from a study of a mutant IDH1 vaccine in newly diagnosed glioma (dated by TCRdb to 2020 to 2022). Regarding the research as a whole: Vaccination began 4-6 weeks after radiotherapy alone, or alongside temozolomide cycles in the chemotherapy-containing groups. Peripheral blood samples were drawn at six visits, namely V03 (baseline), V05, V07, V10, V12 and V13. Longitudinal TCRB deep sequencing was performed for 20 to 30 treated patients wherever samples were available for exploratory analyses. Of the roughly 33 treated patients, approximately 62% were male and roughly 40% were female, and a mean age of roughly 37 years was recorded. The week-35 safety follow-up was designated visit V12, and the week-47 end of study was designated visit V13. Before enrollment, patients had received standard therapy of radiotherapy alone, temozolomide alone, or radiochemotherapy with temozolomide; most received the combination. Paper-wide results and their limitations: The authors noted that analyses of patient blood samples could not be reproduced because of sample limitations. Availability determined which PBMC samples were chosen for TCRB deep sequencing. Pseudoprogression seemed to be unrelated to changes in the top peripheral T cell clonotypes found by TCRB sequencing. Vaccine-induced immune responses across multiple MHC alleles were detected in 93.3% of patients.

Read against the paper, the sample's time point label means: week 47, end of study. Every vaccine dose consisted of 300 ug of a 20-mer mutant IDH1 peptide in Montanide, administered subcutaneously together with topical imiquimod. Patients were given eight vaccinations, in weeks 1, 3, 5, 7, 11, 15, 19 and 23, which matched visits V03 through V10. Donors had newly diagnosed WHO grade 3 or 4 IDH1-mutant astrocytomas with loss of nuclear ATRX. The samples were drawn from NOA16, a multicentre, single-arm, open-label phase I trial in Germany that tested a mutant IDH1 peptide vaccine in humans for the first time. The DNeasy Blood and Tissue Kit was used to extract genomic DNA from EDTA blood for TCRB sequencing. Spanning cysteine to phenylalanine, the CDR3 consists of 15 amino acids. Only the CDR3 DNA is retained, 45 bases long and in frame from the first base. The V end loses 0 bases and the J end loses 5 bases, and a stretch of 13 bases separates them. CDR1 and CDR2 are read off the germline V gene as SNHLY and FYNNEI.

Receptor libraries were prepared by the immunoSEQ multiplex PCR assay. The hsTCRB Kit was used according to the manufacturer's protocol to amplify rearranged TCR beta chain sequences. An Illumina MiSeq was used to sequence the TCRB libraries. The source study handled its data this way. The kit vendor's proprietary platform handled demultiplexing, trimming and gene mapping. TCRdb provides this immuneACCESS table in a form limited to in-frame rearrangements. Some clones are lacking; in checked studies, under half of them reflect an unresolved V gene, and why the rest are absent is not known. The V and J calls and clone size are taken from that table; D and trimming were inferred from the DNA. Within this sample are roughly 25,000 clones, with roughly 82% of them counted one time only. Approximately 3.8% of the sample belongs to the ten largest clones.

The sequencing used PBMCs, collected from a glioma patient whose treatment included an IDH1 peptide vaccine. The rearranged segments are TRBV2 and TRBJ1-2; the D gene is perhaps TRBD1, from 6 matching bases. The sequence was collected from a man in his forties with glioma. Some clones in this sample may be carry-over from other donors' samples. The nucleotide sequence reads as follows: TGTGCCAGCAGTGAAGCGGGGGGGGCAGGGTATGGCTACACCTTC. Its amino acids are CASSEAGGAGYGYTF.